This T cell receptor beta chain is from a study of cytomegalovirus exposure and HLA in healthy donors. The CDR3 extends over 20 amino acids. The germline CDR1 and CDR2 sequences are LNHDA and SQIVND (reference sequence). With 1 base clipped from V and 0 bases from J, the junction kept 15 bases outside the gene matches. Vbeta (60) and Jbeta (13) primers were used in the PCR. Clones were sequenced by immunoSEQ multiplex PCR, and TCRdb holds only the in-frame ones, with some missing. The profile shows some 150,000 clones, more than 75% of them singletons. The clonotype originates from a woman in her twenties or thirties in good health and CMV-seronegative. Sequencing input: PBMCs. This rearrangement joins TRBV19 to TRBJ2-4; 7 nucleotides agree with TRBD1. In DNA, the CDR3 is TGTGCCAGTAGTATAGGTCCTGTCAGGGGGATAAGACTAGCCAAAAACATTCAGTACTTC. Residues: CASSIGPVRGIRLAKNIQYF.